The clone carrying this T cell receptor (beta chain) was observed a handful of times. CDR1 and CDR2 from the germline V gene are SGHVS and FNYEAQ. The CDR3 length is 18 residues. V lost 2 bases to trimming and J lost 6 bases; unmatched junction nucleotides: 17. TCRdb reanalysed the PCR reads using MiXCR and keeps one entry per CDR3 protein. The table includes some 9,800 distinct CDR3 sequences, about a quarter detected once. This specimen belongs to a study of immune characterization of retroperitoneal liposarcoma. The receptor comes from a female donor with retroperitoneal liposarcoma. The chain joins TRBV7-6 to TRBJ1-2, with 8 positions matching TRBD1. The sequencing input was tumor tissue. CDR3 region: CASSLNQAGRAGGDGYTF. The CDR3 region has the DNA TGTGCCAGCAGCTTAAATCAAGCAGGTCGGGCAGGGGGCGATGGCTACACCTTC.